This T cell receptor (beta chain) came from a study of blood T cell repertoires in COVID-19. Participant age was roughly 18 to 95 years, and participants resided in roughly 25 US areas. Cohort 3 donors counted as recovered after two negative PCRs, clearance, or resolved symptoms. The method was immunoSEQ multiplex PCR; TCRdb's version includes in-frame clones alone and lacks a portion of them. This sample yields some 500,000 clones, of which roughly 88% are seen a single time; 1.5% to 2% belongs to the top ten. The V gene lost 3 bases and the J gene lost 8 bases, with 10 bases spanning the gap. Germline CDR1 DFQATT, CDR2 SNEGSKA (reference sequence). CDR3 length: 12 amino acids.

The J gene is TRBJ1-4, the V gene TRBV20-1; D gene uncertain. The TCR originated in a woman aged 40 to 50 who had recovered from COVID-19. The source material was PBMCs or T cells enriched from blood (not recorded which). CDR3 amino acids: CSASPLLEKLFF. The CDR3 DNA reads TGCAGTGCTAGTCCGTTATTAGAAAAACTGTTTTTT.